This TCR beta chain originates from a study of blood T cell repertoires in COVID-19. Germline-derived CDR1 and CDR2 are GTSNPN and SVGIG (reference sequence). This CDR3 region has 16 residues. V lost 0 bases to trimming and J lost 4 bases, with 18 bases between them. Measured with immunoSEQ multiplex PCR; TCRdb has only the in-frame clones, and not every one. The data contain hundreds of thousands of clones, 80% to 90% of them singletons. The specimen was PBMCs or T cells enriched from blood (not recorded which). V is TRBV30 and J is TRBJ1-2; no clear D gene. The receptor was isolated from a woman in her forties or fifties who had recovered from COVID-19. CDR3 nucleotides: TGTGCCTGGAGTGTAACCCTCTTTACAGATTCCTATGGCTACACCTTC. It specifies CAWSVTLFTDSYGYTF. The full variable domain, completed using reference TRBV30 and TRBJ1-2, is SQTIHQWPATLVQPVGSPLSLECTVEGTSNPNLYWYRQAAGRGLQLLFYSVGIGQISSEVPQNLSASRPQDRQFILSSKKLLLSDSGFYLCAWSVTLFTDSYGYTFGSGTRLTVV.